Each of the 16 T cell receptor beta chains below was sequenced from the same sample in a study of PD-1 and CTLA-4 blockade in melanoma. Using immunoSEQ multiplex PCR, the repertoire was profiled, and TCRdb retains in-frame clones only, with some absent. Altogether roughly 30,000 clones are present, under 95% being singletons, with the ten largest covering over 8.5%. The material sequenced was CD8+ T cells from peripheral blood, taken from a patient given anti-PD-1 treatment. All receptors come from a human donor with melanoma.

J is TRBJ1-1 and V is TRBV5-4; no firm D call. CDR3 length equals 16 residues. V lost 0 bases, J lost 2 bases, and 14 bases lay in between. Germline V lookup: CDR1 SGHNT, CDR2 YYREEE (reference sequence). The CDR3 coding sequence is TGTGCCAGCAGCTTGGCGTCGGCAGGACCCAACACTGAAGCTTTCTTT. Its translation: CASSLASAGPNTEAFF.

This clone was seen only once. The chain couples TRBV7-9 to TRBJ1-5; D is perhaps TRBD1 (5 bases). The V gene's germline CDR1 is SEHNR and CDR2 FQNEAQ (reference sequence). The V and J ends lost 4 bases and 0 bases respectively, with 13 bases between them. The CDR3 has 16 residues. CDR3 in amino acids: CASSSTTATSNQPQHF. The CDR3 DNA is TGTGCCAGCAGCTCTACGACAGCGACTAGCAATCAGCCCCAGCATTTT.

The rearrangement links TRBV19 to TRBJ1-5; 9 positions match TRBD1. V lost 4 bases to trimming and J lost 6 bases; unmatched junction nucleotides: 7. The germline V gene has CDR1 LNHDA and CDR2 SQIVND (reference sequence). This CDR3 comprises 15 residues. CDR3 residues: CASSTEDRGVQPQHF. The CDR3 nucleotides are TGTGCCAGTAGTACCGAGGACAGGGGAGTTCAGCCCCAGCATTTT.

The chain links TRBV19 to TRBJ2-1, with TRBD1 identical over 7 bases. The V segment lost 5 bases and the J segment 7 bases; nucleotides outside the gene matches: 11. The CDR3 has 15 residues. The germline gives CDR1 LNHDA, CDR2 SQIVND (reference sequence). This CDR3 reads CASSDRDSHTNEQFF. The CDR3 DNA follows: TGTGCCAGTAGTGACCGGGACAGTCATACGAATGAGCAGTTCTTC.

The chain couples TRBV27 to TRBJ1-2; D perhaps matches TRBD1 (5 bases). The germline V gene has CDR1 MNHEY and CDR2 SMNVEV (reference sequence). CDR3 size: 14 residues. Deletions cut 0 bases from V and 1 base from J, with 6 bases between. The CDR3 sequence: CASSLSGDNYGYTF. The CDR3 bases are TGTGCCAGCAGTTTATCAGGGGATAACTATGGCTACACCTTC.

This clone was counted only a few times. This chain connects TRBV13 to TRBJ1-1; D might be TRBD1 (5 bases). V was trimmed by 2 bases and J by 3 bases, leaving 13 bases between them. The V gene's germline CDR1 is PRHDT and CDR2 FYEKMQ (reference sequence). The CDR3 length is 15 residues. CDR3 nucleotides: TGTGCCAGCAGCTTAACGCTGGACACTGACACTGAAGCTTTCTTT. It codes for CASSLTLDTDTEAFF.

The chain is built from TRBV5-3 and TRBJ2-7, with unresolved D. TRBV5-3 is reported as an ORF; its role is uncertain. Trimming removed 0 bases from V and 0 bases from J, with 16 bases in between. The CDR3 runs 17 residues. The CDR3 loop is CARSLEEILSGSYEQYF. CDR3 coding DNA: TGTGCCAGAAGCTTGGAAGAAATTTTGAGTGGCTCCTACGAGCAGTACTTC.

CDR3 in DNA: TGTGCCAGCAGTTCCCGGACTAGCGGGGAGAGCACAGATACGCAGTATTTT. It yields the protein CASSSRTSGESTDTQYF. The chain joins TRBV9 to TRBJ2-3, with 12 bases matching TRBD2. V lost 5 bases, J lost 0 bases, and 7 bases stayed unmatched. This CDR3 has 17 amino acids. The germline V gene has CDR1 SGDLS and CDR2 YYNGEE.

In regard to this clone: Other DNA sequences of this sample code for an identical CDR3. V is TRBV5-1 and J is TRBJ2-1, with TRBD2 matching 8 bases. Germline CDR1 and CDR2: SGHRS and YFSETQ. CDR3 size: 14 residues. The V segment lost 2 bases and the J segment 4 bases; nucleotides outside the gene matches: 2. CDR3 sequence: CASSLSGGYNEQFF. The CDR3 DNA is TGCGCCAGCAGCTTATCGGGAGGGTACAATGAGCAGTTCTTC.

The CDR3 here is CASGPGTGEMNTEAFF. The CDR3 DNA reads TGTGCTAGTGGTCCCGGGACAGGGGAAATGAACACTGAAGCTTTCTTT. This chain links TRBV12-5 with TRBJ1-1; TRBD1 matches at 10 bases. V lost 5 bases, J lost 0 bases, and 6 bases stayed unmatched. The CDR3 contains 16 residues. Looked up from germline, CDR1 is LGHNT and CDR2 is FRNRAP.

The rearrangement uses TRBV7-3 and TRBJ2-1; tentatively, D is TRBD1 or TRBD2 (5 bases each). Looked up from germline, CDR1 is SGHTA and CDR2 is FQGTGA. The V gene lost 5 bases and the J gene lost 0 bases, with 17 bases spanning the gap. The CDR3 runs to 17 residues. CDR3 coding DNA: TGTGCCAGCAGCCCAATCCCGGGGCTTAGCTCCTACAATGAGCAGTTCTTC. Its protein product is CASSPIPGLSSYNEQFF.

The gene calls are TRBV3-1 (or the pseudogene TRBV3-2) and TRBJ1-2; D call uncertain. The germline V and J ends were trimmed by 0 bases and 2 bases, with 13 bases remaining between them. CDR1 is LGHDT, CDR2 YNNKEL, per germline (reference sequence). The CDR3 totals 16 residues. The CDR3 coding sequence is TGTGCCAGCAGCCAAGATATTCGAGCGGGCAACTATGGCTACACCTTC. This codes for CASSQDIRAGNYGYTF.

J is TRBJ1-6 and V is TRBV7-8, with D possibly TRBD1 on 6 matching bases. V was trimmed by 5 bases and J by 0 bases, leaving 17 bases between them. CDR3 length: 18 residues. CDR1 is SGHVS and CDR2 is FQNEAQ in the germline V gene. The CDR3 region is CASSNDRRQSSYNSPLHF. In DNA form, the CDR3 reads TGTGCCAGCAGCAACGACAGGCGCCAAAGCTCCTATAATTCACCCCTCCACTTT. Drawing the rest from reference TRBV7-8 and TRBJ1-6, the complete variable domain is GAGVSQSPRYKVAKRGQDVALRCDPISGHVSLFWYQQALGQGPEFLTYFQNEAQLDKSGLPSDRFFAERPEGSVSTLKIQRTQQEDSAVYLCASSNDRRQSSYNSPLHFGNGTRLTVT.

The chain is built from TRBV18 and TRBJ2-2; D gene unclear. Germline-derived CDR1 and CDR2 are KGHSH and LQKENI. CDR3 length: 15 amino acids. V lost 3 bases to trimming and J lost 5 bases, with 13 bases between them. The CDR3 nucleotides read TGTGCCAGCTCACCTGCGGCAGGATTTACCGGGGAGCTGTTTTTT. Residues: CASSPAAGFTGELFF.

The chain joins TRBV30 to TRBJ1-1, with TRBD1 matching over 8 bases. The CDR3 totals 16 residues. Germline-derived CDR1 and CDR2 are GTSNPN and SVGIG (reference sequence). V shed 2 bases, J shed 3 bases, and the junction held 11 bases outside the gene matches. CDR3 DNA sequence: TGTGCCTGGAGTTCGGACAGGGTCCTAGGGGACACTGAAGCTTTCTTT. Its protein product is CAWSSDRVLGDTEAFF.

In this sample, this clone turned up a few times. J is TRBJ1-5 and V is TRBV28; D is undetermined. Germline V gives CDR1 MDHEN, CDR2 SYDVKM. V lost 0 bases and J 7 bases, leaving 13 bases between the germline ends. The CDR3 is 15 residues long. The CDR3 protein is CASSLWATIGQPQHF. The DNA of the CDR3 is TGTGCCAGCAGTTTATGGGCGACCATAGGGCAGCCCCAGCATTTT.